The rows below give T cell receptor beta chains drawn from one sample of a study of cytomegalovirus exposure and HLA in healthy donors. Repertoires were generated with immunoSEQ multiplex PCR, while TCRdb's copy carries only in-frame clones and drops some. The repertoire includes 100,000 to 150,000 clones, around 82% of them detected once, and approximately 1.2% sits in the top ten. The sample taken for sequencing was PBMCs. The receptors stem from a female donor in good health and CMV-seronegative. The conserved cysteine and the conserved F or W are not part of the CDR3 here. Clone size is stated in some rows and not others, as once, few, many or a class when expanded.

cdr3_aa: ASSLRGGGTGELF
clone_size: once
v_call: TRBV5-4
j_call: TRBJ2-2

cdr3_aa: AISESEGTPSYGYT
clone_size: .
v_call: TRBV10-3
j_call: TRBJ1-2

cdr3_aa: ASSHGQGTNYGYT
clone_size: .
v_call: TRBV4-2
j_call: TRBJ1-2

cdr3_aa: ASLPIKQGSHQPQH
clone_size: .
v_call: TRBV28
j_call: TRBJ1-5

cdr3_aa: ASSLASSGGYEQY
clone_size: .
v_call: TRBV5-1
j_call: .

cdr3_aa: ATSRGWGTMSQF
clone_size: .
v_call: TRBV15
j_call: TRBJ2-1

cdr3_aa: ASSEHSDRYLDEQY
clone_size: .
v_call: TRBV25-1
j_call: TRBJ2-7

cdr3_aa: ASSWTGGNSPLH
clone_size: .
v_call: TRBV5-6
j_call: TRBJ1-6

cdr3_aa: SSSLEQGPYEQY
clone_size: .
v_call: TRBV7-9
j_call: TRBJ2-7

cdr3_aa: ASRGTGLAGYT
clone_size: .
v_call: TRBV2
j_call: TRBJ1-2

cdr3_aa: AWSVRRDGNQPQH
clone_size: .
v_call: TRBV30
j_call: TRBJ1-5

cdr3_aa: ASSLREGLAGGLTDTQY
clone_size: few
v_call: TRBV4-1
j_call: TRBJ2-3

cdr3_aa: ASSPRGAPFYEQY
clone_size: .
v_call: TRBV11-1
j_call: .

cdr3_aa: ASSFLAGGETQY
clone_size: .
v_call: TRBV5-6
j_call: TRBJ2-5

cdr3_aa: ASSRLGDRWGAGELF
clone_size: .
v_call: TRBV4-1
j_call: TRBJ2-2

cdr3_aa: SVEWYRALQETQY
clone_size: once
v_call: TRBV29-1
j_call: TRBJ2-5

cdr3_aa: ASSLGNRAVEQY
clone_size: few
v_call: TRBV7-9
j_call: TRBJ2-7

cdr3_aa: ASSPGTGDAYEQY
clone_size: .
v_call: TRBV7-9
j_call: TRBJ2-7

cdr3_aa: ASSTGLAGIKSYEQY
clone_size: few
v_call: TRBV5-1
j_call: TRBJ2-7

cdr3_aa: SSSRIRGGLAAGANVLT
clone_size: few
v_call: TRBV7-9
j_call: TRBJ2-6

cdr3_aa: ASSVDGRVADTQY
clone_size: .
v_call: TRBV9
j_call: TRBJ2-3

cdr3_aa: ASSLALGGGLTGELF
clone_size: .
v_call: TRBV5-4
j_call: TRBJ2-2

cdr3_aa: ASSLAVWGLTNIQY
clone_size: .
v_call: TRBV7-7
j_call: TRBJ2-4

cdr3_aa: ASSPDRTRNQPQH
clone_size: .
v_call: TRBV4-1
j_call: TRBJ1-5

cdr3_aa: ASGRQGSDTQY
clone_size: .
v_call: TRBV7-8
j_call: TRBJ2-3

cdr3_aa: ACTRGDLRGHEQY
clone_size: .
v_call: TRBV6-1
j_call: TRBJ2-7

cdr3_aa: ASSGRERFSEQF
clone_size: .
v_call: TRBV18
j_call: TRBJ2-1

cdr3_aa: ASGRGLENQGYNEQF
clone_size: .
v_call: TRBV5-1
j_call: TRBJ2-1

cdr3_aa: ASSPRTLISNQPQH
clone_size: .
v_call: TRBV19
j_call: TRBJ1-5

cdr3_aa: ASSQDGLAGVYTGELF
clone_size: .
v_call: TRBV4-2
j_call: TRBJ2-2

cdr3_aa: ASRQGKGDYGYT
clone_size: .
v_call: TRBV2
j_call: TRBJ1-2

cdr3_aa: AWSTLASSYEQY
clone_size: .
v_call: TRBV30
j_call: TRBJ2-7

cdr3_aa: ASSLSRTSGSYNEQF
clone_size: .
v_call: TRBV18
j_call: TRBJ2-1

cdr3_aa: ASTRFLDRAPYEQY
clone_size: .
v_call: TRBV5-8
j_call: TRBJ2-7

cdr3_aa: ASSYRGQGVSLLH
clone_size: .
v_call: TRBV6-6
j_call: TRBJ1-6

cdr3_aa: ASSLYRGGTEAF
clone_size: .
v_call: TRBV6-5
j_call: TRBJ1-1

cdr3_aa: ASSLLDSNEKLF
clone_size: few
v_call: TRBV28
j_call: TRBJ1-4

cdr3_aa: ASRIRGSFYEQY
clone_size: .
v_call: TRBV27
j_call: TRBJ2-7

cdr3_aa: ASSPLTGGNEQY
clone_size: once
v_call: TRBV18
j_call: TRBJ2-7

cdr3_aa: ASSSHYEQY
clone_size: .
v_call: TRBV6-1
j_call: TRBJ2-7

cdr3_aa: ASSFGLAGETYEQY
clone_size: .
v_call: TRBV7-6
j_call: TRBJ2-7

cdr3_aa: ASSRQGRTGELF
clone_size: .
v_call: TRBV10-1
j_call: TRBJ2-2

cdr3_aa: ASSVGRSGDYNEQF
clone_size: .
v_call: TRBV9
j_call: TRBJ2-1

cdr3_aa: ASQDRVLSVSPLH
clone_size: .
v_call: TRBV19
j_call: TRBJ1-6

cdr3_aa: ASSPGLAGGSEQF
clone_size: once
v_call: TRBV18
j_call: TRBJ2-1

cdr3_aa: ASSGQGSGNTIY
clone_size: .
v_call: TRBV6-1
j_call: TRBJ1-3

cdr3_aa: ASSGTGGNQPQH
clone_size: .
v_call: TRBV6-5
j_call: TRBJ1-5

cdr3_aa: AGSSSGYYNEQF
clone_size: .
v_call: TRBV27
j_call: TRBJ2-1

cdr3_aa: ASSMSVTGELF
clone_size: .
v_call: TRBV5-4
j_call: TRBJ2-2

cdr3_aa: ASSHQQGATNQPQH
clone_size: .
v_call: TRBV4-1
j_call: TRBJ1-5

cdr3_aa: ASSLVSGSGNTQY
clone_size: once
v_call: TRBV7-9
j_call: TRBJ2-3

cdr3_aa: ASRGTGGTDTQY
clone_size: .
v_call: TRBV2
j_call: TRBJ2-3

cdr3_aa: ASSLGTGSNQPQH
clone_size: .
v_call: TRBV5-1
j_call: TRBJ1-5

cdr3_aa: ASSQQGYFDTQY
clone_size: .
v_call: TRBV2
j_call: TRBJ2-3

cdr3_aa: ASSFYGQDGNQPQH
clone_size: .
v_call: TRBV27
j_call: TRBJ1-5

cdr3_aa: ASSESVGTGRTGELF
clone_size: .
v_call: TRBV10-1
j_call: TRBJ2-2

cdr3_aa: ASSSAGGRDTEAF
clone_size: .
v_call: TRBV18
j_call: TRBJ1-1

cdr3_aa: ASSLPSGLPAYNEQF
clone_size: .
v_call: TRBV11-2
j_call: TRBJ2-1

cdr3_aa: ASSFTGGGRYNEQF
clone_size: once
v_call: TRBV5-1
j_call: TRBJ2-1

cdr3_aa: SVIPLNGTKFLGELF
clone_size: once
v_call: TRBV29-1
j_call: TRBJ2-2